The present TCR beta chain was sequenced within a study of tumor-infiltrating lymphocytes in primary liver carcinoma. Investigators took RNA and DNA out together from about 20-30 mg of unsorted bulk tissue. Regarding this clonotype: Its antigen is not identified. Just one base apart from a much larger clone, this may be a read error.

Reverse transcription of approximately 500 ng total RNA with a constant-region primer produced TCR beta cDNA. Slightly modified ARM-PCR, run as three nested multiplex PCR rounds, produced the TCR beta libraries. PCR rounds one and two used TRBV1-TRBV30 forward primers with a C-beta reverse primer for around 9 cycles each. TCRdb redid the calling of the multiplex PCR reads with MiXCR, one entry per CDR3 protein. Among more than 55,000 distinct CDR3 sequences listed, over 65% were seen once. CDR3 length equals 16 residues. General study findings and limits: A significantly higher top-250-clone fraction was recorded for tumors than for blood (p = 0.039).

This clonotype was obtained from a man aged 35 to 55 with primary liver carcinoma and hepatitis B virus infection. The sequenced sample consisted of liver tumor tissue from sampling region 2. The subset was: tumor region T2, inferior pole. The chain recombines TRBV12-3 or TRBV12-4 with TRBJ2-1; 11 bases are shared with TRBD2. Here the CDR3 DNA reads TGTGTCAGCATTCTCATTATGGGGACTAGCGGCAATGAGCAGTTCTTC. It translates to CVSILIMGTSGNEQFF.